One and the same sample provided the 23 T cell receptor beta chains below, sequenced in a study of blood T cell repertoires in COVID-19 (dated by TCRdb to about 2020). To prepare the library, the immunoSEQ multiplex PCR assay was applied. TCRdb obtained this table from immuneACCESS and retained in-frame rearrangements with V and J assigned. These tables miss some clones; where compared with another copy, unresolved V genes account for less than half of the shortfall, and the remainder is unexplained. The sample table holds around 180,000 clones, of which roughly 82% were seen once. The top ten clones comprise around 8.6% of the sample. The sample was PBMCs or T cells enriched from blood (not recorded which). The receptor source for this set is a woman aged 25 to 39 who had recovered from COVID-19.

The chain is built from TRBV4-1 and TRBJ2-7, with 9 bases aligning to TRBD1. This CDR3 spans 15 amino acids. V lost 1 base to trimming and J lost 2 bases; unmatched junction nucleotides: 3. Germline V lookup: CDR1 MGHRA, CDR2 YSYEKL. CDR3 nucleotides: TGCGCCAGCAGCCAAGGACAGGGGGATGCCTACGAGCAGTACTTC. As protein: CASSQGQGDAYEQYF.

The J gene is TRBJ1-6, the V gene TRBV3-1 (or the pseudogene TRBV3-2); 7 positions match TRBD1. The CDR3 covers 16 residues. Germline assignment: CDR1 LGHDT and CDR2 YNNKEL (reference sequence). V was pared by 4 bases and J by 5 bases, with 8 bases of the junction left unmatched. This chain's CDR3 is CASSPPRDRDNSPLHF. CDR3 coding DNA: TGTGCCAGCAGCCCGCCCCGGGACAGAGATAATTCACCCCTCCACTTT.

This sequence joins TRBV4-2 and TRBJ2-1; D is perhaps TRBD2 (5 bases). CDR3 length: 16 residues. V was shortened by 0 bases and J by 2 bases, with 11 bases between the two germline ends. The germline V gene has CDR1 LGHNA and CDR2 YNFKEQ. This CDR3 reads CASSQDLSGAYNEQFF. The CDR3 DNA reads as TGTGCCAGCAGCCAAGATCTAAGCGGAGCCTACAATGAGCAGTTCTTC.

CDR3 sequence reads: CASRSGHVYEQYF. The CDR3, as DNA: TGTGCCAGCAGATCGGGACACGTATACGAGCAGTACTTC. The genes are TRBV2 and TRBJ2-7; D may be TRBD1 (6 bases). The germline gives CDR1 SNHLY, CDR2 FYNNEI. Trimming cost V 6 bases and J 4 bases, with 13 bases left between them. The CDR3 is made up of 13 amino acids.

J is TRBJ2-6 and V is TRBV2, with D tentatively TRBD2 (5 bases). CDR1 SNHLY and CDR2 FYNNEI come from the germline V gene. The CDR3 covers 17 residues. V was cut by 1 base and J by 0 bases, with 10 bases left in between. CDR3 sequence: CASSEVRRSSGANVLTF. CDR3 sequence (DNA): TGTGCCAGCAGTGAAGTCAGGAGGAGCTCTGGGGCCAACGTCCTGACTTTC. Full variable domain (outside the CDR3, taken from reference TRBV2 and TRBJ2-6): EPEVTQTPSHQVTQMGQEVILRCVPISNHLYFYWYRQILGQKVEFLVSFYNNEISEKSEIFDDQFSVERPDGSNFTLKIRSTKLEDSAMYFCASSEVRRSSGANVLTFGAGSRLTVL.

This clone was counted between two and nine times. The gene calls are TRBV11-3 and TRBJ2-1; TRBD2 aligns across 11 bases. V lost 1 base to trimming and J lost 14 bases; unmatched junction nucleotides: 13. CDR3 length: 16 amino acids. Germline V gives CDR1 SGHNT, CDR2 YENEEA. CDR3 in DNA: TGTGCCAGCAGCTTAGTGGTTAGCGGGAGGGGCGATGGGAAGTTCTTC. Its protein product is CASSLVVSGRGDGKFF.

The chain has TRBV4-2 and TRBJ2-7, with 12 bases that match TRBD2. The germline gives CDR1 LGHNA, CDR2 YNFKEQ. This CDR3 contains 14 residues. The J segment lost 10 bases and the V segment lost 3 bases, leaving 7 bases of the junction unmatched. Here the CDR3 reads CASSQGQTSGRQYF. CDR3 sequence (DNA): TGTGCCAGCAGCCAGGGCCAGACTAGCGGGAGACAGTACTTC.

The chain is built from TRBV7-9 and TRBJ2-1; D may be TRBD1 (5 bases). The CDR3 totals 17 residues. Trimming cost V 0 bases and J 5 bases, with 17 bases left between them. CDR1 and CDR2 (germline): SEHNR, FQNEAQ (reference sequence). CDR3 DNA sequence: TGTGCCAGCAGCTTAGCAGTAGAAGGGATCAGGGACAATGAGCAGTTCTTC. It yields the protein CASSLAVEGIRDNEQFF.

The chain joins TRBV5-6 to TRBJ2-2; 11 bases are a match to TRBD2. The CDR3 is made up of 16 amino acids. V was pared by 3 bases and J by 5 bases, with 6 bases of the junction left unmatched. Per the germline V gene, CDR1 is SGHDT and CDR2 is YYEEEE. CDR3 loop: CASSSGTSGGTGELFF. CDR3 sequence (DNA): TGTGCCAGCAGCTCCGGGACTAGCGGAGGTACCGGGGAGCTGTTTTTT.

V is TRBV5-4 and J is TRBJ1-2, with 12 bases identical to TRBD1. V shed 3 bases and J 4 bases; nucleotides not matched to a gene: 4. Germline-derived CDR1 and CDR2 are SGHNT and YYREEE (reference sequence). The CDR3 covers 15 residues. The CDR3 sequence is CASSSGTGGFYGYTF. CDR3 DNA: TGTGCCAGCAGCTCCGGGACAGGGGGCTTCTATGGCTACACCTTC.

This rearrangement joins TRBV7-9 to TRBJ2-7; maybe TRBD2 (6 bases). Germline assignment: CDR1 SEHNR and CDR2 FQNEAQ (reference sequence). This CDR3 has 14 residues. The V end was cut by 3 bases, the J end by 1 base, with 10 bases between. In nucleotides, the CDR3 is TGTGCCAGCAGCTTCCCGGGGGAATCCTACGAGCAGTACTTC. Translating gives CASSFPGESYEQYF.

The V call is TRBV7-6, the J call TRBJ2-2; 12 bases fit TRBD2. CDR1 and CDR2 from the germline V gene are SGHVS and FNYEAQ. The CDR3 contains 15 residues. V shed 7 bases, J shed 7 bases, and the junction held 7 bases outside the gene matches. The CDR3 is CASMRTSGVLGELFF. CDR3 coding DNA: TGTGCCAGCATGCGGACTAGCGGGGTGCTCGGGGAGCTGTTTTTT.

The J gene is TRBJ2-2, the V gene TRBV11-3; 8 bases map to TRBD1. Trimming at V came to 0 bases and at J to 5 bases, leaving 8 bases not matched to a gene. The V gene's germline CDR1 is SGHNT and CDR2 YENEEA. The CDR3 is 17 amino acids. In DNA, the CDR3 is TGTGCCAGCAGCTTAGATAATGACAGGGGACGGACCGGGGAGCTGTTTTTT. Amino acid sequence: CASSLDNDRGRTGELFF. The variable domain in full, completed from reference TRBV11-3 and TRBJ2-2, reads EAGVVQSPRYKIIEKKQPVAFWCNPISGHNTLYWYLQNLGQGPELLIRYENEEAVDDSQLPKDRFSAERLKGVDSTLKIQPAELGDSAVYLCASSLDNDRGRTGELFFGEGSRLTVL.

V gene TRBV28 combines with J gene TRBJ2-3; D might be TRBD1 (6 bases). The CDR3 is 17 amino acids. Deletions cut 2 bases from V and 2 bases from J, with 17 bases between. The V gene's germline CDR1 is MDHEN and CDR2 SYDVKM. DNA of the CDR3: TGTGCCAGCAGTTTAGATATGCGTGGGACAACCACAGATACGCAGTATTTT. It encodes CASSLDMRGTTTDTQYF.

The rearrangement links TRBV6-4 to TRBJ1-2; possible D gene TRBD1, 6 bases. CDR3 length: 15 residues. CDR1 MRHNA and CDR2 SNTAGT come from the germline V gene. V was pared by 6 bases and J by 4 bases, with 18 bases between. The CDR3 reads CASSNNGQSTYGYTF. CDR3 nucleotides: TGTGCCAGCAGCAACAACGGACAGAGCACCTATGGCTACACCTTC.

In its sample, this clone was seen once. J is TRBJ2-3 and V is TRBV11-3; 7 bases agree with TRBD2. CDR3 length: 15 residues. Germline V lookup: CDR1 SGHNT, CDR2 YENEEA. V lost 5 bases, J lost 0 bases, and 5 bases stayed unmatched. This CDR3 is CASSRRGVSTDTQYF. CDR3 sequence (DNA): TGTGCCAGCAGCCGTCGGGGGGTTAGCACAGATACGCAGTATTTT.

The chain carries TRBV7-9 and TRBJ2-3, with 8 positions matching TRBD2. The CDR3 loop spans 16 amino acids. V lost 7 bases and J lost 3; bases outside the gene matches: 12. The germline V gene has CDR1 SEHNR and CDR2 FQNEAQ (reference sequence). CDR3 nucleotide sequence: TGTGCCAGCACGACCCGAGCGGGAGTCGGAACAGATACGCAGTATTTT. This encodes CASTTRAGVGTDTQYF.

V usage is TRBV6-2 or TRBV6-3 and J usage is TRBJ2-7; the match to TRBD2 covers 10 bases. This CDR3 comprises 16 residues. V shed 4 bases, J shed 2 bases, and the junction held 8 bases outside the gene matches. The germline V gene has CDR1 MNHEY and CDR2 SVGEGT. CDR3 amino acids: CASSSLAGGYPYEQYF. The CDR3 DNA reads TGTGCCAGCAGTTCCTTAGCGGGAGGCTACCCCTACGAGCAGTACTTC.

This clone has a handful of counts. The rearrangement uses TRBV15 and TRBJ2-1, with TRBD2 matching 11 bases. Germline V gives CDR1 LNHNV, CDR2 YYDKDF (reference sequence). The CDR3 is 16 residues long. The V segment lost 4 bases and the J segment 7 bases; nucleotides outside the gene matches: 9. CDR3 bases: TGTGCCACCAGCACCACCTTAGGACTAGCGGGTAATGAGCAGTTCTTC. Amino acids: CATSTTLGLAGNEQFF.

The chain has TRBV30 and TRBJ1-5, with 8 positions matching TRBD1. The CDR3 runs to 14 residues. The V gene end was trimmed by 4 bases and the J gene end by 5 bases; junction bases not matched to a gene: 7. Germline CDR1 and CDR2: GTSNPN and SVGIG (reference sequence). The CDR3 here is CAWNQGARDQPQHF. The CDR3 nucleotides are TGTGCCTGGAATCAGGGGGCGCGGGATCAGCCCCAGCATTTT.

This clone was seen only once. This chain uses TRBV6-7 with TRBJ2-3, with 8 bases aligning to TRBD2. TRBV6-7 is marked as an open reading frame, function uncertain. CDR3 length equals 16 residues. The junction had 6 bases not matched to a gene; V was cut back by 0 bases and J by 4 bases. The CDR3 sequence is CASSYSLLAGPDTQYF. The CDR3 DNA reads TGTGCCAGCAGTTACTCGCTCCTAGCGGGCCCAGATACGCAGTATTTT.

V and J are TRBV15 and TRBJ2-1; maybe TRBD2 (5 bases). The CDR3 runs 17 residues. Trimming cost V 1 base and J 9 bases, with 22 bases left between them. Germline values: CDR1 LNHNV, CDR2 YYDKDF (reference sequence). CDR3 residues: CATSRVSGWQLASEQFF. The CDR3 coding sequence is TGTGCCACCAGCAGAGTTTCGGGGTGGCAATTAGCTAGTGAGCAGTTCTTC.

The rearrangement joins TRBV27 to TRBJ2-2; 8 nucleotides match TRBD1. The germline V gene encodes CDR1 MNHEY and CDR2 SMNVEV (reference sequence). The junction had 3 bases not matched to a gene; V was cut back by 5 bases and J by 1 base. The CDR3 is made up of 15 amino acids. This CDR3 is CASSTGTGNTGELFF. Written as DNA, the CDR3 is TGTGCCAGCAGTACCGGGACAGGGAACACCGGGGAGCTGTTTTTT.